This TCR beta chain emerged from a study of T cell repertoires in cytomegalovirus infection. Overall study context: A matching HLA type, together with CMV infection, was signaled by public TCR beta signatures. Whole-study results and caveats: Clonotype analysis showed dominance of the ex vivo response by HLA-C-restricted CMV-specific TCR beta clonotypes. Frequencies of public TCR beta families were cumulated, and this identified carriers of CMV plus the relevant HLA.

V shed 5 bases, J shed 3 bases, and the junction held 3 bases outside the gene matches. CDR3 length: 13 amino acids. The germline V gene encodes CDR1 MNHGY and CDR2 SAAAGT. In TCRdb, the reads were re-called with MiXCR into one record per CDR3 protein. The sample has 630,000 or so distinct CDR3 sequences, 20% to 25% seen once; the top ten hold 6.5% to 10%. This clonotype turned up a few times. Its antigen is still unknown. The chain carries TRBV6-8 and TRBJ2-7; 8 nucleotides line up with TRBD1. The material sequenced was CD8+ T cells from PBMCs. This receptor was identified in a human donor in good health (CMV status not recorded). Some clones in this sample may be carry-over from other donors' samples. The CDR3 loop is CASSAQGGYEQYF. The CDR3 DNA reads TGTGCCAGCAGTGCACAGGGGGGCTACGAGCAGTACTTC.